This T cell receptor (beta chain) was sequenced during a study of radiotherapy plus CTLA-4 blockade in lung cancer. About the research overall: An objective response was seen in under 20% of patients, and disease control in less than 40%.

Ipilimumab CTLA-4 blockade and focal radiation were given to patients with chemo-refractory metastatic non-small-cell lung cancer. CDR1 is SEHNR, CDR2 FQNEAQ, per germline (reference sequence). The CDR3 has 16 amino acids. Unmatched junction bases numbered 5, after V lost 0 bases and J lost 2 bases. Clones were read by immunoSEQ multiplex PCR, and TCRdb kept only the in-frame ones, dropping some. The sample records about 88,000 clones, about three quarters being singletons. The sequence was obtained from a human donor with non-small cell lung cancer that progressed on radiotherapy plus ipilimumab. The chain couples TRBV7-9 to TRBJ2-7; 9 nucleotides align to TRBD1. Sequenced material: peripheral blood, taken from a patient treated with radiotherapy plus ipilimumab. The CDR3 region is CASSLAAGQGTYEQYF. For the CDR3, the DNA is TGTGCCAGCAGCTTAGCGGCCGGACAGGGGACCTACGAGCAGTACTTC.